These 13 T cell receptor beta chains came from one sample sequenced in a study of cytomegalovirus exposure and HLA in healthy donors. Measured with immunoSEQ multiplex PCR; TCRdb has only the in-frame clones, and not every one. The table shows 90,000 to 100,000 clones, with about 88% occurring only once. Sequencing was carried out using PBMCs. These receptor sequences come from a man aged 18 to 29 in good health and CMV-seropositive.

The CDR3 DNA follows: TGTGCCAGCAGCCAAGTCGAGGGCCCTCAGTACTTC. Protein sequence: CASSQVEGPQYF. The chain couples TRBV14 to TRBJ2-5, with TRBD2 as a possible D gene (5 bases). V lost 1 base, J lost 11 bases, and 11 bases lay in between. Germline CDR1 reads SGHDN; CDR2 reads FVKESK. The CDR3 is 12 residues long.

The J gene is TRBJ2-3, the V gene TRBV7-6; 12 bases are shared with TRBD2. V was clipped by 5 bases and J by 5 bases; unmatched bases: 5. The CDR3 extends over 15 amino acids. The germline V gene has CDR1 SGHVS and CDR2 FNYEAQ. In DNA form, the CDR3 reads TGTGCCAGCAGCCCATCGGGACTAGCGGGAGATACGCAGTATTTT. It yields the protein CASSPSGLAGDTQYF.

This clone was found once. The V gene is TRBV28, the J gene TRBJ2-1; D gene unclear. CDR1 and CDR2 (germline): MDHEN, SYDVKM. The germline V and J ends were trimmed by 5 bases and 0 bases, with 8 bases remaining between them. The CDR3 sequence is 14 residues long. DNA of the CDR3: TGTGCCAGCAGTCGCGAGAGCTCCTACAATGAGCAGTTCTTC. It translates to CASSRESSYNEQFF.

V usage is TRBV5-1 and J usage is TRBJ2-5, with TRBD2 identical over 7 bases. The ends lost 0 bases at V and 3 bases at J; junction bases unmatched: 8. Germline V gene data show CDR1 as SGHRS and CDR2 as YFSETQ. The CDR3 consists of 16 residues. The CDR3 spells CASSLAPLGGKETQYF. As DNA, the CDR3 is TGCGCCAGCAGCTTGGCCCCCTTGGGGGGGAAAGAGACCCAGTACTTC. Drawing the rest from reference TRBV5-1 and TRBJ2-5, the complete variable domain is KAGVTQTPRYLIKTRGQQVTLSCSPISGHRSVSWYQQTPGQGLQFLFEYFSETQRNKGNFPGRFSGRQFSNSRSEMNVSTLELGDSALYLCASSLAPLGGKETQYFGPGTRLLVL.

The chain joins TRBV5-1 to TRBJ1-2, with 7 bases identical to TRBD1. CDR3 length equals 13 residues. Trimming at V came to 8 bases and at J to 5 bases, leaving 9 bases not matched to a gene. Per the germline V gene, CDR1 is SGHRS and CDR2 is YFSETQ. DNA of the CDR3: TGCGCCAGGGAGCGGGCAGGGGGTTATGGCTACACCTTC. This codes for CARERAGGYGYTF.

V usage is TRBV11-2 and J usage is TRBJ2-7; 11 bases are a match to TRBD2. V trimming: 5 bases; J trimming: 1 base; junction bases outside the gene matches: 4. The length of the CDR3 is 15 residues. CDR1 SGHAT and CDR2 FQNNGV come from the germline V gene. The CDR3 region is CASSETSGTSYEQYF. The CDR3, as DNA: TGTGCCAGCAGCGAGACTAGCGGGACGTCCTACGAGCAGTACTTC.

This clone has only a few counts. The chain joins TRBV5-1 to TRBJ1-6; 7 nucleotides align to TRBD1. J gave up 10 bases and V 2 bases, and 6 bases lay outside the gene matches. The V gene's germline CDR1 is SGHRS and CDR2 YFSETQ. The CDR3 has 14 residues. This CDR3 is CASSFRDSQSPLHF. In DNA, the CDR3 is TGCGCCAGCAGCTTCCGGGACAGCCAGTCACCCCTCCACTTT.

DNA for the CDR3: TGTGCCAGCAGTCCCATCCAGGGGTCTGGCTACACCTTC. It encodes CASSPIQGSGYTF. The chain uses TRBV27 and TRBJ1-2; possibly TRBD1 for D (6 bases). The germline CDR1 and CDR2 sequences are MNHEY and SMNVEV (reference sequence). Trimming left V 5 bases short and J 7 bases short, with 14 bases between. The CDR3 totals 13 residues.

The chain recombines TRBV7-6 with TRBJ2-1, with D tentatively TRBD2 (5 bases). Trimming stripped 1 base from V and 10 bases from J, with 17 bases between. The CDR3 has 15 residues. CDR1 and CDR2 from the germline V gene are SGHVS and FNYEAQ. The CDR3 nucleotides are TGTGCCAGCAGCTTAGGGTGGCAGGACTCTACCGAGCAGTTCTTC. Its translation is CASSLGWQDSTEQFF. Full variable domain (remainder filled in from reference TRBV7-6 and TRBJ2-1): GAGVSQSPRYKVTKRGQDVALRCDPISGHVSLYWYRQALGQGPEFLTYFNYEAQQDKSGLPNDRFSAERPEGSISTLTIQRTEQRDSAMYRCASSLGWQDSTEQFFGPGTRLTVL.

The chain uses TRBV5-4 and TRBJ1-2, with TRBD1 identical over 11 bases. After removal of 4 bases from V and 3 bases from J, the junction contained 11 bases not matched to a gene. The CDR3 runs to 17 residues. CDR1 SGHNT and CDR2 YYREEE come from the germline V gene (reference sequence). The CDR3 DNA reads as TGTGCCAGCAGCCCGAACCTGTGGGACAGGGGGGACTATGGCTACACCTTC. Amino acids: CASSPNLWDRGDYGYTF. Combining the CDR3 with reference TRBV5-4 and TRBJ1-2 gives the whole variable domain ETGVTQSPTHLIKTRGQQVTLRCSSQSGHNTVSWYQQALGQGPQFIFQYYREEENGRGNFPPRFSGLQFPNYSSELNVNALELDDSALYLCASSPNLWDRGDYGYTFGSGTRLTVV.

The CDR3 spells CASSRPRETGAEKLFF. As DNA, the CDR3 is TGTGCCAGTAGTAGACCACGTGAGACAGGGGCTGAAAAACTGTTTTTT. The chain couples TRBV19 to TRBJ1-4, with 8 bases aligning to TRBD1. The germline V gene has CDR1 LNHDA and CDR2 SQIVND (reference sequence). V was pared by 4 bases and J by 7 bases, with 11 bases of the junction left unmatched. There are 16 residues in the CDR3. Looking up the rest from reference TRBV19 and TRBJ1-4 gives the full variable domain: DGGITQSPKYLFRKEGQNVTLSCEQNLNHDAMYWYRQDPGQGLRLIYYSQIVNDFQKGDIAEGYSVSREKKESFPLTVTSAQKNPTAFYLCASSRPRETGAEKLFFGSGTQLSVL.

J is TRBJ2-1 and V is TRBV10-1, with TRBD2 as a possible D gene (6 bases). Per germline, CDR1 WNHNN and CDR2 SYGVQD (reference sequence). The CDR3 totals 13 residues. The CDR3 DNA is TGCGGAGAATGGGGGGACCTGGTGGGTGAGCAGTTCTTC. This gives the protein CGEWGDLVGEQFF.

The V call is TRBV5-4, the J call TRBJ2-2; 7 bases line up with TRBD2. The CDR3 has 15 residues. The ends lost 4 bases at V and 5 bases at J; junction bases unmatched: 8. The germline gives CDR1 SGHNT, CDR2 YYREEE (reference sequence). CDR3 DNA: TGTGCCAGCAGCCCTACTAGCGTTAGGACCGGGGAGCTGTTTTTT. It translates to CASSPTSVRTGELFF.